This T cell receptor (beta chain) was recovered during a study of cytomegalovirus exposure and HLA in healthy donors. The PCR employed 60 Vbeta primers together with 13 Jbeta primers. Using immunoSEQ multiplex PCR, the repertoire was profiled, and TCRdb retains in-frame clones only, with some absent. This repertoire shows 95,000 to 150,000 clones, 78% found once; its top ten account for around 3.9%. Germline V gene sequence: CDR1 LGHNA, CDR2 YSLEER. Trimming stripped 3 bases from V and 7 bases from J, with 13 bases between. The CDR3 has 14 residues. The sample taken for sequencing was PBMCs. The chain combines TRBV4-3 with TRBJ2-1; possibly TRBD1 for D (5 bases). The TCR originated in a man aged 35 to 55 in good health and CMV-seronegative. The CDR3 nucleotides read TGCGCCAGCAGCCAGGAAGGGGCATGGAATGAGCAGTTCTTC. Translated, it gives CASSQEGAWNEQFF.